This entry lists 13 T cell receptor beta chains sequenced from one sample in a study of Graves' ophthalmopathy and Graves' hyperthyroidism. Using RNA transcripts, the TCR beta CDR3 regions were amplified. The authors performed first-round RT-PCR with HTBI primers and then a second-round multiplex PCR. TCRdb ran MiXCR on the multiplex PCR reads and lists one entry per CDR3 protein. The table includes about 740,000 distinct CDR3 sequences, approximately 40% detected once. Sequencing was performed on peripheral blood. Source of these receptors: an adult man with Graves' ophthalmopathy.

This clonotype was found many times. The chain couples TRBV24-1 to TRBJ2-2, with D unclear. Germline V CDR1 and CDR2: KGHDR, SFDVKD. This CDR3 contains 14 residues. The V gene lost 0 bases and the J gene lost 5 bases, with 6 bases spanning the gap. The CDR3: CATSDLQRTGELFF. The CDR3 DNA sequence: TGTGCCACCAGTGATTTGCAGAGAACCGGGGAGCTGTTTTTT.

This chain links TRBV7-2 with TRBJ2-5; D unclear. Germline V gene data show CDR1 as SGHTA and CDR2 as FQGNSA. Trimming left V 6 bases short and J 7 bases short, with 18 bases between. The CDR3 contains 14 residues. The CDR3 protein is CASRGSGPEGTQYF. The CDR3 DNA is TGTGCCAGCAGGGGATCCGGGCCCGAAGGGACCCAGTACTTC.

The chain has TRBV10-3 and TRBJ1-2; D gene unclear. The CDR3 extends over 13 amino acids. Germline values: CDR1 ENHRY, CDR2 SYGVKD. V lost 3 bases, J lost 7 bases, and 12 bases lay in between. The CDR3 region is CAISDTGVSGYTF. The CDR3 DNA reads TGTGCCATCAGTGACACGGGAGTATCTGGCTACACCTTC.

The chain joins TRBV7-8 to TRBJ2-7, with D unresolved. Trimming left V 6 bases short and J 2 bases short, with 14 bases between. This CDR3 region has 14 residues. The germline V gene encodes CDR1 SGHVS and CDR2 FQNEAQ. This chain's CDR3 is CASSSPHSAYEQYF. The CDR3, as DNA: TGTGCCAGCAGTTCACCGCACAGCGCCTACGAGCAGTACTTC. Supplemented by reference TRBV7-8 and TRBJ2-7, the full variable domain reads GAGVSQSPRYKVAKRGQDVALRCDPISGHVSLFWYQQALGQGPEFLTYFQNEAQLDKSGLPSDRFFAERPEGSVSTLKIQRTQQEDSAVYLCASSSPHSAYEQYFGPGTRLTVT.

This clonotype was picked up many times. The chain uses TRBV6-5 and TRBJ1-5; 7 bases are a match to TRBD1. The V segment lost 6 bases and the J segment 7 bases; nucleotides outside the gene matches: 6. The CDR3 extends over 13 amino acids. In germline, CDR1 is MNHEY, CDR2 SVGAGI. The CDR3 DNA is TGTGCCAGCAGCATCGTACAGGGGCAGCCCCAGCATTTT. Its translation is CASSIVQGQPQHF.

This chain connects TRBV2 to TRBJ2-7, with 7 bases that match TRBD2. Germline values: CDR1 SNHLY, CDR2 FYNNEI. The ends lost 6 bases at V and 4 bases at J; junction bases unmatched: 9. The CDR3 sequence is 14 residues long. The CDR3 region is CASRPGQGGYEQYF. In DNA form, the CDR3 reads TGTGCCAGCAGACCCGGGCAGGGAGGGTACGAGCAGTACTTC. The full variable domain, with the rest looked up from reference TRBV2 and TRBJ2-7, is EPEVTQTPSHQVTQMGQEVILRCVPISNHLYFYWYRQILGQKVEFLVSFYNNEISEKSEIFDDQFSVERPDGSNFTLKIRSTKLEDSAMYFCASRPGQGGYEQYFGPGTRLTVT.

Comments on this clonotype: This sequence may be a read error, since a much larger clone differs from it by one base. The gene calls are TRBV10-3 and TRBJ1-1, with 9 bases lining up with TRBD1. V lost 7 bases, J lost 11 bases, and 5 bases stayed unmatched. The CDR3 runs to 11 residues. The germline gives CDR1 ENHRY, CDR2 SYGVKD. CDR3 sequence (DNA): TGTGCCATCATGAACGACAGGGGGGCTTTCTTT. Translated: CAIMNDRGAFF.

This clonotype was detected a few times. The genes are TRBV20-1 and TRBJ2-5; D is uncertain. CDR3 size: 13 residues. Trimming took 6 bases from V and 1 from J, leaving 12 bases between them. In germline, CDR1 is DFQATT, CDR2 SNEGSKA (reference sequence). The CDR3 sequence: CSASPGSQETQYF. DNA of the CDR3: TGCAGTGCCTCTCCCGGGTCCCAAGAGACCCAGTACTTC.

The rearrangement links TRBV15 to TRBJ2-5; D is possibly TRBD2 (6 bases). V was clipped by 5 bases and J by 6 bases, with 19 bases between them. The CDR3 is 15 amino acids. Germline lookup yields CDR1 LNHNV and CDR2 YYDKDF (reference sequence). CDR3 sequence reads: CATSPGLPGDKTQYF. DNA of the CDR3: TGTGCCACCAGCCCAGGACTACCGGGAGACAAGACCCAGTACTTC. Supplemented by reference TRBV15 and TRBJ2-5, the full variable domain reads DAMVIQNPRYQVTQFGKPVTLSCSQTLNHNVMYWYQQKSSQAPKLLFHYYDKDFNNEADTPDNFQSRRPNTSFCFLDIRSPGLGDTAMYLCATSPGLPGDKTQYFGPGTRLLVL.

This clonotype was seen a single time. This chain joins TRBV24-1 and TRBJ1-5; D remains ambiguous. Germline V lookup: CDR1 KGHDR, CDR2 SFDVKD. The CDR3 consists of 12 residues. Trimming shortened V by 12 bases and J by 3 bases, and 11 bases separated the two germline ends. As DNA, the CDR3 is TGTGCCGGCAGGCGCTTCAATCAGCCCCAGCATTTT. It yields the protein CAGRRFNQPQHF.

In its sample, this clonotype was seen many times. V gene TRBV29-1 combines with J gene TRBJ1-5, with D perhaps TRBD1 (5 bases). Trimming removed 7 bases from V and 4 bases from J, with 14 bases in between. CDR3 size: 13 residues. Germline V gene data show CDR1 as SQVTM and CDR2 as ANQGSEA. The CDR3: CSAGGGGNQPQHF. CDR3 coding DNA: TGCAGCGCCGGTGGGGGGGGAAATCAGCCCCAGCATTTT.

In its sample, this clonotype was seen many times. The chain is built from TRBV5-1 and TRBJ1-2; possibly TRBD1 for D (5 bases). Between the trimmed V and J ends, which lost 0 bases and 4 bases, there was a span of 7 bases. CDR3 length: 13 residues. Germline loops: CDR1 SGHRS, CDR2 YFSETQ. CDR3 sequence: CASSLDRTYGYTF. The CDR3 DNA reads TGCGCCAGCAGCTTGGACAGGACCTATGGCTACACCTTC.

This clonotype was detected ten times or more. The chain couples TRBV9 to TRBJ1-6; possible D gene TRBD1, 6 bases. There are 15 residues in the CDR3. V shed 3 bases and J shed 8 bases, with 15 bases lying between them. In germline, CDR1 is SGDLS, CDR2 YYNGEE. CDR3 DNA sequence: TGTGCCAGCAGCGCCAGCAAGGGGGTTGATTCACCCCTCCACTTT. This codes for CASSASKGVDSPLHF.